This T cell receptor beta chain was identified in a study of T-cell reconstitution after alpha-beta-depleted transplantation in children. General study points: Newly made T cells mostly supplied T-cell counts and diversity one year after transplant. The study traced high day-60 TCRbeta diversity in some patients to surviving recipient T cells and thymic progenitors.

Germline assignment: CDR1 SGHKS and CDR2 YYEKEE (reference sequence). This CDR3 contains 11 residues. Trimming stripped 0 bases from V and 14 bases from J, with 6 bases between. This clonotype occurred many times. The antigen remains undetermined. Researchers prepared the TCRbeta library using unique molecular identifiers, the study reports. TCRdb passed the PCR reads through MiXCR, listing each CDR3 protein once. Found here are approximately 110,000 distinct CDR3 sequences, under 25% of them singletons; the top ten hold under 12%. Sequenced here: PBMCs, mostly from graft donor cells, sampled 180 days after TCRalphabeta/CD19-depleted stem cell transplant. This chain joins TRBV5-5 and TRBJ1-6; unclear D gene. The sequence was collected from a male patient aged 2-9 years who had a stem cell transplant for chronic granulomatous disease, so the T cells may come from the graft donor. CDR3 region: CASSLEQALHF. The CDR3 DNA reads TGTGCCAGCAGCTTGGAGCAGGCCCTCCACTTT.